The clone carrying this TCR beta chain was detected only once. Its antigen is not known. The sample belongs to a study of T cell responses to AZD1222 COVID-19 vaccine. Study conclusions and caveats: Targets within unmutated variant regions were reportedly found for nearly half of spike-specific TCRs. Researchers took repertoire samples only after the peak T cell response had come. Clonal diversity may have been underestimated in mostly white British donors.

Clones were read by immunoSEQ multiplex PCR, and TCRdb kept only the in-frame ones, dropping some. The table shows some 150,000 clones, with roughly 90% occurring only once. The CDR3 extends over 14 amino acids. Deletions cut 6 bases from V and 3 bases from J, with 14 bases between. Germline values: CDR1 MDHEN, CDR2 SYDVKM. The chain employs TRBV28 and TRBJ2-5; D might be TRBD2 (7 bases). The sample was peripheral blood, taken on day 0 of AZD1222 vaccination. The sequence was collected from an adult in good health. CDR3 DNA sequence: TGTGCCAGCAGCTTAGGGGGGGACGAAGAGACCCAGTACTTC. Its translation: CASSLGGDEETQYF.